A single sample is the source of the 12 T cell receptor beta chains below, sequenced in a study of response to subunit inactivated influenza vaccine. TCRdb used MiXCR to reprocess the RT-PCR reads, holding one entry per CDR3 protein. This table has around 580,000 distinct CDR3 sequences, 10% to 15% appearing once. The specimen was PBMCs from blood, collected on the day of vaccination. These receptors were collected from a man in his fifties or sixties who received an inactivated influenza vaccine.

This clonotype showed up many times. The chain employs TRBV5-6 and TRBJ1-5; no firm D call. Germline V lookup: CDR1 SGHDT, CDR2 YYEEEE. V was pared by 0 bases and J by 3 bases, with 10 bases between. The CDR3 has 15 amino acids. CDR3 in DNA: TGTGCCAGCAGCTTGGCAGGAACTGCCAATCAGCCCCAGCATTTT. It codes for CASSLAGTANQPQHF. The entire variable domain, with the rest obtained from reference TRBV5-6 and TRBJ1-5, is as follows: DAGVTQSPTHLIKTRGQQVTLRCSPKSGHDTVSWYQQALGQGPQFIFQYYEEEERQRGNFPDRFSGHQFPNYSSELNVNALLLGDSALYLCASSLAGTANQPQHFGDGTRLSIL.

This clonotype was counted between two and nine times. The chain uses TRBV3-1 and TRBJ1-2; 9 bases line up with TRBD1. The V gene end was trimmed by 4 bases and the J gene end by 7 bases; junction bases not matched to a gene: 4. Per germline, CDR1 LGHDT and CDR2 YNNKEL (reference sequence). This CDR3 contains 13 residues. CDR3 nucleotides: TGTGCCAGCAGCCCCGGACAGGGGAGTGGCTACACCTTC. Translation gives CASSPGQGSGYTF.

The V and J genes are TRBV4-2 and TRBJ2-2; D gene uncertain. The germline CDR1 and CDR2 sequences are LGHNA and YNFKEQ. CDR3 size: 17 residues. Between the trimmed V and J ends, which lost 1 base and 1 base, there was a span of 13 bases. CDR3 DNA sequence: TGTGCCAGCAGCCAAGTGTACGGAACGGAGAACACCGGGGAGCTGTTTTTT. It yields the protein CASSQVYGTENTGELFF.

This clonotype was recorded a few times. The V and J genes are TRBV20-1 and TRBJ1-5; 8 nucleotides match TRBD1. CDR1 is DFQATT and CDR2 is SNEGSKA in the germline V gene (reference sequence). With V trimmed by 2 bases and J by 5 bases, 5 bases remained unmatched. CDR3 size: 14 residues. The CDR3 nucleotides are TGCAGTGCTAGAAGGGGGACAGGTCATCAGCCCCAGCATTTT. Translating it yields CSARRGTGHQPQHF.

This sequence joins TRBV18 and TRBJ2-1; perhaps TRBD1 as D (5 bases). V was shortened by 3 bases and J by 8 bases, with 14 bases between the two germline ends. Germline V lookup: CDR1 KGHSH, CDR2 LQKENI. CDR3 length: 14 amino acids. The CDR3 loop reads CASSPRQTRDEQFF. The CDR3 bases are TGTGCCAGCTCACCTCGACAGACACGCGATGAGCAGTTCTTC.

This clonotype has a handful of counts. V usage is TRBV27 and J usage is TRBJ2-2, with a possible D match to TRBD2 (6 bases). Per the germline V gene, CDR1 is MNHEY and CDR2 is SMNVEV (reference sequence). V was cut by 5 bases and J by 1 base, with 14 bases left in between. This CDR3 comprises 16 residues. DNA for the CDR3: TGTGCCAGCAGTCCGCGGGACTTGTGGAACACCGGGGAGCTGTTTTTT. Protein: CASSPRDLWNTGELFF.

The chain has TRBV27 and TRBJ1-1, with D possibly TRBD1 on 6 matching bases. Looked up from germline, CDR1 is MNHEY and CDR2 is SMNVEV (reference sequence). There are 15 residues in the CDR3. The V gene lost 5 bases and the J gene lost 4 bases, with 17 bases spanning the gap. The CDR3 DNA reads as TGTGCCAGCAGTCGGTACAGGGTTTCTAGCACTGAAGCTTTCTTT. Protein product: CASSRYRVSSTEAFF.

This clonotype turned up a few times. This CDR3 reads CSARNSLNTDTQYF. CDR3 coding DNA: TGCAGTGCTAGGAATAGCCTTAATACAGATACGCAGTATTTT. This chain uses TRBV20-1 with TRBJ2-3, with no clear D. Germline loops: CDR1 DFQATT, CDR2 SNEGSKA (reference sequence). This CDR3 has 14 amino acids. Trimming took off 3 bases at V and 3 bases at J, with 13 bases between the two ends.

This clonotype was counted only a few times. The chain recombines TRBV6-1 with TRBJ1-6, with D maybe TRBD1 (6 bases). The CDR3 sequence is 16 residues long. Germline V gene sequence: CDR1 MNHNS, CDR2 SASEGT. V dropped 6 bases and J dropped 8 bases, with 20 bases sitting between them. The CDR3 DNA is TGTGCCAGCAGAACAAGAGGGGGGGTTGGCTATTCACCCCTCCACTTT. Its protein is CASRTRGGVGYSPLHF.

The V call is TRBV14, the J call TRBJ1-5; TRBD1 matches 8 bases. The V gene's germline CDR1 is SGHDN and CDR2 FVKESK. J gave up 1 base and V 0 bases, and 2 bases lay outside the gene matches. The length of the CDR3 is 16 residues. This chain's CDR3 is CASSQEQGGSNQPQHF. As DNA, the CDR3 is TGTGCCAGCAGCCAAGAACAGGGGGGCAGCAATCAGCCCCAGCATTTT. Drawing the rest from reference TRBV14 and TRBJ1-5, the complete variable domain is EAGVTQFPSHSVIEKGQTVTLRCDPISGHDNLYWYRRVMGKEIKFLLHFVKESKQDESGMPNNRFLAERTGGTYSTLKVQPAELEDSGVYFCASSQEQGGSNQPQHFGDGTRLSIL.

Only a few counts were recorded for this clonotype. This sequence joins TRBV12-3 or TRBV12-4 and TRBJ2-3, with TRBD2 identical over 11 bases. The length of the CDR3 is 18 residues. Trimming cost V 3 bases and J 0 bases; bases outside gene matches: 8. CDR3 coding DNA: TGTGCCAGCAGTTTCACTAGCGGGGGAACTCTTAGCACAGATACGCAGTATTTT. Its translation is CASSFTSGGTLSTDTQYF.

This clonotype was seen a few times. The V and J genes are TRBV7-2 and TRBJ2-5, with unresolved D. The V end was cut by 5 bases, the J end by 2 bases, with 15 bases between. CDR3 size: 15 residues. From germline, CDR1 is SGHTA and CDR2 FQGNSA. The CDR3 sequence is CASSRPRVGQETQYF. The DNA for the CDR3 is TGTGCCAGCAGCCGCCCCCGGGTGGGACAAGAGACCCAGTACTTC.